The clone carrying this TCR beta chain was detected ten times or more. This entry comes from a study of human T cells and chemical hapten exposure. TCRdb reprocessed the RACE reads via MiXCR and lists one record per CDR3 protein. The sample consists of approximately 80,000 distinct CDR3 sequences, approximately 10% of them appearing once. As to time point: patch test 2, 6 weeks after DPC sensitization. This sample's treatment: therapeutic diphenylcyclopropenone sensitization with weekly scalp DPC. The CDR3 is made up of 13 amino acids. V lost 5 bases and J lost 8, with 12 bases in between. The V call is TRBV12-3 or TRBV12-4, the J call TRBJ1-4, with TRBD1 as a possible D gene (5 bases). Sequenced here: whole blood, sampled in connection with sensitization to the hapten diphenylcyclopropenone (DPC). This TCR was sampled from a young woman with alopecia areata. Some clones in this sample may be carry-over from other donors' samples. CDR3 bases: TGTGCCAGCAGTACACGGGGGGGGGAAAAACTGTTTTTT. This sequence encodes CASSTRGGEKLFF.